A selection of T cell receptor beta chains follows, all from one sample in a study of Graves' ophthalmopathy and Graves' hyperthyroidism. TCRdb processed the multiplex PCR reads anew with MiXCR; each CDR3 protein has one entry. Among 350,000 to 450,000 distinct CDR3 sequences listed, around 18% were seen once. The material sequenced was peripheral blood. The receptors were sampled from a woman between 18 and 29 years old with Graves' ophthalmopathy. CDR3s include the opening cysteine and the closing phenylalanine or tryptophan. Fields, in order: clone size, D gene, V gene, J gene, CDR3 protein, CDR3 DNA. A D gene is named only where the DNA matches it firmly. Rows may omit the clone size; those that give it use once, few, many or a size class.

many	.	TRBV6-5	TRBJ1-5	CASKRGGTSNQPQHF	TGTGCCAGCAAAAGGGGGGGTACGAGCAATCAGCCCCAGCATTTT
many	TRBD1	TRBV6-2/TRBV6-3	TRBJ2-2	CASRKTGVELFF	TGTGCCAGCAGAAAGACAGGGGTGGAGCTGTTTTTT
.	.	TRBV4-2	TRBJ2-6	CASSQAGRRSGANVLTF	TGTGCCAGCAGCCAAGCCGGCAGGCGCTCTGGGGCCAACGTCCTGACTTTC
many	.	TRBV13	TRBJ1-1	CASSLSSMGTEAFF	TGTGCCAGCAGCTTAAGCTCGATGGGCACTGAAGCTTTCTTT
many	TRBD2	TRBV15	TRBJ2-7	CATSRPGLAPYEQYF	TGTGCCACCAGCAGACCGGGACTAGCCCCCTACGAGCAGTACTTC
many	.	TRBV4-3	TRBJ2-7	CASSQDREYEQYF	TGCGCCAGCAGCCAAGATCGGGAGTACGAGCAGTACTTC
.	.	TRBV20-1	TRBJ1-6	CSAPFWGGTRSPLHF	TGCAGTGCTCCCTTTTGGGGGGGAACGCGGTCACCCCTCCACTTT
many	.	TRBV19	TRBJ1-1	CATEKAKDTEAFF	TGTGCCACCGAAAAAGCTAAGGACACTGAAGCTTTCTTT
many	.	TRBV12-3/TRBV12-4	TRBJ1-6	CASSRQNSPLHF	TGTGCCAGCAGTCGACAGAATTCACCCCTCCACTTT
many	.	TRBV29-1	TRBJ2-1	CSVVPQYNNEQFF	TGCAGCGTTGTCCCCCAGTACAACAATGAGCAGTTCTTC
many	.	TRBV7-2	TRBJ1-1	CASSPIGSNTEAFF	TGTGCCAGCAGCCCTATCGGGTCGAACACTGAAGCTTTCTTT
.	.	TRBV19	TRBJ1-1	CASRRVGGTEAFF	TGTGCTTCAAGGAGGGTGGGCGGCACTGAAGCTTTCTTT
many	TRBD1	TRBV19	TRBJ1-1	CASSPQGWTEAFF	TGTGCCAGTAGCCCACAGGGGTGGACTGAAGCTTTCTTT
many	.	TRBV20-1	TRBJ1-2	CSADPSRGQNYGYTF	TGCAGTGCTGACCCCTCTCGGGGGCAGAACTATGGCTACACCTTC
many	TRBD1	TRBV7-7	TRBJ1-3	CASSLTGRSNTIYF	TGTGCTAGCAGCTTGACAGGGAGATCAAACACCATATATTTT
many	.	TRBV28	TRBJ2-7	CASSLYGTLSYEQYF	TGTGCCAGCAGTTTATATGGGACTCTCTCCTACGAGCAGTACTTC
many	.	TRBV15	TRBJ1-1	CATSNRGGKAFF	TGTGCCACCAGCAATCGGGGAGGGAAAGCTTTCTTT
.	.	TRBV6-5	TRBJ2-5	CASSYPGPQETQYF	TGTGCCAGCAGTTATCCTGGGCCCCAAGAGACCCAGTACTTC
many	.	TRBV12-3/TRBV12-4	TRBJ1-5	CASSLKGVPGPQHF	TGTGCCAGCAGTTTAAAGGGGGTTCCGGGGCCCCAGCATTTT
many	.	TRBV28	TRBJ2-5	CASSFRGGQETQYF	TGTGCCAGCAGTTTTCGAGGGGGTCAAGAGACCCAGTACTTC
many	.	TRBV11-2	TRBJ2-2	CASSLSLLRGMTGELFF	TGTGCCAGCAGCTTATCACTGTTACGGGGGATGACCGGGGAGCTGTTTTTT
many	TRBD1	TRBV6-6	TRBJ2-6	CATPLKARTGDSGANVLTF	TGTGCCACCCCCTTAAAAGCCCGGACAGGGGACTCTGGGGCCAACGTCCTGACTTTC
.	.	TRBV15	TRBJ2-7	CATGLHEQYF	TGTGCCACGGGGCTCCACGAGCAGTACTTC
.	TRBD1	TRBV19	TRBJ1-5	CATQDRPGNQPQHF	TGTGCCACTCAGGACAGGCCGGGCAATCAGCCCCAGCATTTT
many	.	TRBV20-1	TRBJ1-5	CSARAGQPYSNQPQHF	TGCAGTGCTAGGGCGGGGCAGCCCTATAGCAATCAGCCCCAGCATTTT
many	.	TRBV24-1	TRBJ1-2	CATSEPEGTSYTF	TGTGCCACCAGTGAGCCGGAGGGCACGAGCTACACCTTC
many	.	TRBV30	TRBJ2-7	CAWSVRRGGGSYEQYF	TGTGCCTGGAGTGTACGAAGAGGGGGAGGCTCCTACGAGCAGTACTTC
.	.	TRBV6-1	TRBJ1-1	CASTEFGFAEAFF	TGTGCCAGCACCGAATTTGGGTTTGCTGAAGCTTTCTTT
many	.	TRBV6-1	TRBJ1-5	CASQWIPNQPQHF	TGTGCCAGCCAGTGGATCCCCAATCAGCCCCAGCATTTT
many	.	TRBV6-5	TRBJ1-1	CASSYSGVAEAFF	TGTGCCAGCAGTTACTCAGGGGTAGCTGAAGCTTTCTTT
many	.	TRBV2	TRBJ2-7	CASAAGVGASYEQYF	TGTGCCAGCGCCGCGGGAGTGGGGGCATCCTACGAGCAGTACTTC
many	.	TRBV28	TRBJ1-2	CASQKILNYGYTF	TGTGCCAGCCAGAAGATTCTTAACTATGGCTACACCTTC
many	.	TRBV6-5	TRBJ1-1	CASSYEVNTEAFF	TGTGCCAGCAGTTATGAAGTGAACACTGAAGCTTTCTTT
.	.	TRBV6-2/TRBV6-3	TRBJ2-7	CASSYSAGRAGTSSYEQYF	TGTGCCAGCAGTTACTCGGCAGGGCGCGCGGGGACGAGCTCCTACGAGCAGTACTTC
once	.	TRBV6-1	TRBJ2-7	CASTTEGGAGEQYF	TGTGCCAGCACGACCGAGGGGGGGGCTGGCGAGCAGTACTTC
many	.	TRBV14	TRBJ2-7	CASSPRAKKGLYEQYF	TGTGCCAGCAGCCCTCGGGCCAAGAAGGGCCTCTACGAGCAGTACTTC
many	.	TRBV27	TRBJ1-5	CASRTNSGVFQPQHF	TGTGCCAGCAGGACTAACTCGGGGGTATTTCAGCCCCAGCATTTT
many	.	TRBV4-2	TRBJ2-2	CASSQGQSPNTGELFF	TGTGCCAGCAGCCAAGGACAGTCTCCGAACACCGGGGAGCTGTTTTTT
many	.	TRBV27	TRBJ2-3	CASNQGPDRQYF	TGTGCCAGCAACCAAGGTCCCGACCGTCAGTATTTT
many	TRBD1	TRBV28	TRBJ1-5	CASSGFRDRGQPQHF	TGTGCCAGCAGCGGATTTCGGGACAGGGGTCAGCCCCAGCATTTT
many	TRBD1	TRBV19	TRBJ1-5	CASSGRTGIVHF	TGTGCCAGTAGTGGACGGACAGGGATTGTGCATTTT
many	.	TRBV20-1	TRBJ1-3	CSARASQEGNTIYF	TGCAGTGCTAGAGCGAGTCAAGAGGGAAACACCATATATTTT
.	.	TRBV6-2/TRBV6-3	TRBJ2-7	CASSRREGGEQYF	TGTGCCAGCAGTCGTCGTGAAGGGGGCGAGCAGTACTTC
many	.	TRBV6-1	TRBJ1-1	CASRSVRIEAFF	TGTGCCAGCAGGTCGGTTCGGATTGAAGCTTTCTTT
many	.	TRBV6-5	TRBJ1-1	CASTFHGGVNTEAFF	TGTGCCAGTACCTTCCATGGCGGGGTGAACACTGAAGCTTTCTTT
.	TRBD1	TRBV10-1	TRBJ1-5	CASATGGSNQPQHF	TGCGCCAGCGCGACAGGGGGCAGCAATCAGCCCCAGCATTTT
many	TRBD1	TRBV3-1	TRBJ1-1	CASSQEGQGHTEAFF	TGTGCCAGCAGCCAAGAGGGACAGGGTCACACTGAAGCTTTCTTT
.	.	TRBV6-2/TRBV6-3	TRBJ2-7	CASNQRLREQYF	TGTGCCAGCAATCAGCGGCTGCGGGAGCAGTACTTC
many	.	TRBV30	TRBJ1-5	CAWSGGQGIGQPQHF	TGTGCCTGGAGTGGTGGGCAGGGGATAGGGCAGCCCCAGCATTTT
many	TRBD1	TRBV6-2/TRBV6-3	TRBJ1-1	CASSYSTGRMNTEAFF	TGTGCCAGCAGTTACTCGACAGGGAGAATGAACACTGAAGCTTTCTTT
many	.	TRBV15	TRBJ2-2	CATSREDILSPGELFF	TGTGCCACCAGCAGAGAAGACATACTGAGCCCCGGGGAGCTGTTTTTT
many	.	TRBV12-3/TRBV12-4	TRBJ2-3	CASSLQDSTDTQYF	TGTGCCAGCAGTTTACAGGATTCCACAGATACGCAGTATTTT
many	.	TRBV6-2/TRBV6-3	TRBJ1-5	CASSVLGGSREKHF	TGTGCCAGCAGTGTTTTAGGAGGCTCCCGGGAAAAGCATTTT
few	.	TRBV7-8	TRBJ1-5	CASSFTPLGYNQPQHF	TGTGCCAGCAGCTTTACGCCCCTGGGATACAATCAGCCCCAGCATTTT
many	.	TRBV6-2/TRBV6-3	TRBJ2-7	CASSTRTVFPYEQYF	TGTGCCAGCAGTACCAGGACCGTTTTCCCCTACGAGCAGTACTTC
many	.	TRBV11-2	TRBJ2-4	CASSLGVGENIQYF	TGTGCCAGCAGCTTAGGGGTCGGGGAAAACATTCAGTACTTC
many	.	TRBV12-3/TRBV12-4	TRBJ1-3	CASTLGLHSGNTIYF	TGTGCCAGCACCTTAGGACTGCACTCTGGAAACACCATATATTTT